This T cell receptor beta chain was sequenced for a study of early T cells in non-severe SARS-CoV-2 infection. Study at large: With bulk RNA from unsorted whole blood as input, sequencing yielded unpaired chains.

Germline CDR1 LNHDA, CDR2 SQIVND (reference sequence). The CDR3 totals 14 residues. V lost 5 bases to trimming and J lost 1 base; unmatched junction nucleotides: 5. Tagging with unique molecular identifiers was applied to individual cDNA molecules. TCRdb fed the 5' RACE reads into MiXCR, producing one record per CDR3 protein. The top ten hold 4.8% of the sample, which has 54,000 or so distinct CDR3 sequences, roughly 12% seen once. Sequencing was done on a sample of whole blood. V gene TRBV19 combines with J gene TRBJ2-7, with 7 bases fitting TRBD1. This TCR derives from an adult who was a healthcare worker with PCR-confirmed SARS-CoV-2 infection or an uninfected control (not recorded which). DNA for the CDR3: TGTGCCAGTAGTTTCCGGGACAGATCCTACGAGCAGTACTTC. It is translated as CASSFRDRSYEQYF.